This T cell receptor beta chain was profiled in a study of neurological immune-mediated disorders. The authors produced cDNA by 5'RACE using 10-nucleotide random UMIs. Using its own MiXCR run on the 5' RACE reads, TCRdb lists one record per CDR3 protein. The sample consists of 55,000 to 75,000 distinct CDR3 sequences, 12% to 15% of them appearing once. Study observations and caveats: Across subjects, no CDR3 amino acid sequence appeared in expanded clones of more than one subject, a finding that suggested private repertoires in all groups. In HTLV-1-associated myelopathy, TCR clonal expansion was greatest, whereas multiple sclerosis had the least, falling below healthy controls.

The germline V gene encodes CDR1 SGDLS and CDR2 YYNGEE. This CDR3 has 16 residues. J gave up 7 bases and V 1 base, and 7 bases lay outside the gene matches. As to this clonotype: Its specificity is not known. With a much larger clone just one base away, this may be a read error.

Noted time point: longitudinal time-point 1 (baseline). Unsorted libraries were derived from 2 million PBMCs stored at -80 C. The TCR was taken from a female donor with HTLV-1-associated myelopathy (HAM/TSP). The chain combines TRBV9 with TRBJ2-5; TRBD2 agrees at 13 bases. Sequencing used PBMCs. CDR3 residues: CASSVRLAGGGGTQYF. The CDR3 nucleotides read TGTGCCAGCAGCGTAAGACTAGCGGGGGGAGGTGGGACCCAGTACTTC.